These 14 T cell receptor beta chains came from one sample sequenced in a study of T cell repertoires in cytomegalovirus infection (dated by TCRdb to about 2019). Antigens for these TCRs are unknown. Taken with the paper, the label for treatment or condition translates to: in vitro stimulation with specific CMV peptide epitopes to enrich CMV-specific T cells. These reads were obtained on an Illumina HiSeq 1500. TCRdb reprocessing: public reads trimmed at Q25 with fastp, clones called with MiXCR, in-frame beta chains kept. Merged by CDR3 protein, the rows form single entries marked with the most common genes and DNA. The sample table records about 51,000 distinct CDR3 sequences; roughly 20% of these occur just once. Around a quarter of the sample rests with the top ten. Sample: CD8+ T cells from cultured PBMCs, taken from culture after CMV antigen stimulation. The receptors were sampled from a human donor in good health (CMV status not recorded). Some clones in this sample may be carry-over from other donors' samples.

The chain recombines TRBV7-2 with TRBJ1-1, with a weak D call TRBD1 (5 bases). Germline V CDR1 and CDR2: SGHTA, FQGNSA. Trimming left V 5 bases short and J 7 bases short, with 17 bases between. There are 14 residues in the CDR3. For the CDR3, the DNA is TGTGCCAGCAGCCCCTCTCGAGGGGCCCGTGAAGCTTTCTTT. Protein: CASSPSRGAREAFF.

The chain has TRBV6-2 or TRBV6-3 and TRBJ2-7; 8 bases are a match to TRBD2. This CDR3 comprises 13 residues. Looked up from germline, CDR1 is MNHEY and CDR2 is SVGEGT. Losses at the gene ends were 1 base for V and 7 bases for J; bases not matched to a gene: 3. CDR3 sequence: CASSYLTGGEQYF. The CDR3 region has the DNA TGTGCCAGCAGTTACTTAACGGGAGGGGAGCAGTACTTC.

The chain has TRBV10-3 and TRBJ1-2; D not certain. The V gene's germline CDR1 is ENHRY and CDR2 SYGVKD. The CDR3 is 13 amino acids. The V and J ends lost 4 bases and 4 bases respectively, with 10 bases between them. CDR3 nucleotide sequence: TGTGCCATCAGTGCCGGAAACGGCTATGGCTACACCTTC. It is translated as CAISAGNGYGYTF.

This chain links TRBV4-2 with TRBJ1-1; D is possibly TRBD1 (5 bases). The CDR3 spans 16 residues. V lost 0 bases and J lost 5, with 16 bases in between. The germline CDR1 and CDR2 sequences are LGHNA and YNFKEQ. The CDR3 DNA is TGTGCCAGCAGCCAAGAAGGGAGCAGGGCTGGAACTGAAGCTTTCTTT. This translates into CASSQEGSRAGTEAFF.

There are a few counts of this clonotype. V and J are TRBV28 and TRBJ1-6; D is unresolved. The V gene's germline CDR1 is MDHEN and CDR2 SYDVKM. The CDR3 runs 13 residues. V shed 5 bases and J shed 7 bases, with 9 bases lying between them. In DNA form, the CDR3 reads TGTGCCAGCAGTCCTCAGTTGAATTCACCCCTCCACTTT. As protein: CASSPQLNSPLHF.

This clonotype appeared a few times. The V and J genes are TRBV30 and TRBJ1-3, with no clear D. The CDR3 contains 12 residues. Trimming removed 4 bases from V and 2 bases from J, with 6 bases in between. In germline, CDR1 is GTSNPN, CDR2 SVGIG (reference sequence). The CDR3 DNA reads as TGTGCCTGGAAGGCGGCTGGAAACACCATATATTTT. Translating it yields CAWKAAGNTIYF.

CDR3: CASTSTGEYHF. Written as DNA, the CDR3 is TGTGCCAGCACCTCGACAGGGGAATATCATTTT. The V and J genes are TRBV6-1 and TRBJ1-5, with 8 bases aligning to TRBD1. The trim removed 7 bases at V and 16 bases at J, leaving 9 bases unmatched. The length of the CDR3 is 11 residues. The germline gives CDR1 MNHNS, CDR2 SASEGT.

V and J are TRBV7-8 and TRBJ2-3; no clear D gene. Germline V gene data show CDR1 as SGHVS and CDR2 as FQNEAQ. The CDR3 is made up of 14 amino acids. The ends were cut back, 5 bases at V and 2 bases at J, with 11 bases in the middle. The CDR3 bases are TGTGCCAGCAGCCATTTAAACTTCACAGATACGCAGTATTTT. This codes for CASSHLNFTDTQYF.

This clonotype was counted between two and nine times. V usage is TRBV2 and J usage is TRBJ2-1; D ambiguous. This CDR3 is 13 amino acids long. The V end was cut by 4 bases, the J end by 5 bases, with 9 bases between. Germline assignment: CDR1 SNHLY and CDR2 FYNNEI. CDR3 in amino acids: CASSARRNNEQFF. CDR3 in DNA: TGTGCCAGCAGTGCTAGACGAAACAATGAGCAGTTCTTC.

V and J are TRBV20-1 and TRBJ1-2; no clear D gene. Trimming pared 2 bases from V and 7 bases from J, leaving 5 bases between. Germline loops: CDR1 DFQATT, CDR2 SNEGSKA (reference sequence). The CDR3 sequence is 10 residues long. The CDR3 here is CSARSSGYTF. CDR3 bases: TGCAGTGCTAGAAGCAGTGGCTACACCTTC.

This clonotype was picked up a small number of times. The chain combines TRBV7-2 with TRBJ1-4; no clear D gene. The germline CDR1 and CDR2 sequences are SGHTA and FQGNSA. V lost 6 bases and J 0 bases, leaving 11 bases between the germline ends. The CDR3 totals 15 residues. CDR3 amino acids: CASSLRGATNEKLFF. In DNA form, the CDR3 reads TGTGCCAGCAGTCTACGTGGTGCAACTAATGAAAAACTGTTTTTT.

The chain combines TRBV11-2 with TRBJ2-2, with D hard to call. The CDR3 extends over 12 amino acids. V was clipped by 3 bases and J by 7 bases, with 6 bases between them. Germline V gene data show CDR1 as SGHAT and CDR2 as FQNNGV. CDR3 bases: TGTGCCAGCAGCTTTTTGGGCGGGGAGCTGTTTTTT. Residues: CASSFLGGELFF. Together with reference TRBV11-2 and TRBJ2-2, the CDR3 gives the full variable domain: EAGVAQSPRYKIIEKRQSVAFWCNPISGHATLYWYQQILGQGPKLLIQFQNNGVVDDSQLPKDRFSAERLKGVDSTLKIQPAKLEDSAVYLCASSFLGGELFFGEGSRLTVL.

The rearrangement joins TRBV7-6 to TRBJ2-7, with 7 positions matching TRBD1. The CDR3 loop spans 13 amino acids. CDR1 is SGHVS, CDR2 FNYEAQ, per germline. With 5 bases clipped from V and 7 bases from J, the junction kept 8 bases outside the gene matches. The CDR3 loop is CASSPGGTWEQYF. As DNA, the CDR3 is TGTGCCAGCAGCCCAGGGGGAACTTGGGAGCAGTACTTC.

This chain joins TRBV12-3 or TRBV12-4 and TRBJ1-1; D perhaps matches TRBD1 (6 bases). CDR3 length: 12 amino acids. Trimming shortened V by 6 bases and J by 3 bases, and 8 bases separated the two germline ends. CDR3 residues: CASSDRYTEAFF. The DNA of the CDR3 is TGTGCCAGCAGCGACAGGTACACTGAAGCTTTCTTT.